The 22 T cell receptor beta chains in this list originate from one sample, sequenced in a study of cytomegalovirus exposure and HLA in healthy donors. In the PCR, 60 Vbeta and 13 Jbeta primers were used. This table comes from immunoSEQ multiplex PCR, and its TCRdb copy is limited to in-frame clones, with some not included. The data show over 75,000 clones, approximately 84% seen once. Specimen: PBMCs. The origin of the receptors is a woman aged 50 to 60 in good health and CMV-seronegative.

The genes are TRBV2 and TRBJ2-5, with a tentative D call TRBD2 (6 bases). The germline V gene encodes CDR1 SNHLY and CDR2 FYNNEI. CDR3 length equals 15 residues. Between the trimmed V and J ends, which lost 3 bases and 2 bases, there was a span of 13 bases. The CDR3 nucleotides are TGTGCCAGCAGTGACTCCACTGGGACTCAAGAGACCCAGTACTTC. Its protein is CASSDSTGTQETQYF.

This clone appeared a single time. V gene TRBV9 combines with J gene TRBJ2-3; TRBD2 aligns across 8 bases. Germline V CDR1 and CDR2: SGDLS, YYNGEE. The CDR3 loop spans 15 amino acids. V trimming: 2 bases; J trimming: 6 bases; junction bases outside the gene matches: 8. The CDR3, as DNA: TGTGCCAGCAGCGTTACCGGGGGGGCGGGGGATACGCAGTATTTT. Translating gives CASSVTGGAGDTQYF.

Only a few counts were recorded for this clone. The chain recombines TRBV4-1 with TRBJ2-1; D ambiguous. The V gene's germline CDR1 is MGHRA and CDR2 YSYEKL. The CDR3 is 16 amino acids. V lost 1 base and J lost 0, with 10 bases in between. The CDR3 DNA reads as TGCGCCAGCAGCCAAGGAGCTCTGCGCTCCTACAATGAGCAGTTCTTC. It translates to CASSQGALRSYNEQFF.

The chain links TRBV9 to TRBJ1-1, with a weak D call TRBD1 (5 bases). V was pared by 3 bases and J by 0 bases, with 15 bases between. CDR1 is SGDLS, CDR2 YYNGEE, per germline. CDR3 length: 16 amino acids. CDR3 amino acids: CASSEHQGTLNTEAFF. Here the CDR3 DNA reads TGTGCCAGCAGCGAACACCAGGGAACCCTGAACACTGAAGCTTTCTTT.

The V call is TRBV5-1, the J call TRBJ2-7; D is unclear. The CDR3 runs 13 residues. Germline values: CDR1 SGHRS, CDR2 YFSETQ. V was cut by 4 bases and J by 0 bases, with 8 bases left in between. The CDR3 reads CASSTPDSYEQYF. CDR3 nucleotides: TGCGCCAGCAGCACACCTGACTCCTACGAGCAGTACTTC.

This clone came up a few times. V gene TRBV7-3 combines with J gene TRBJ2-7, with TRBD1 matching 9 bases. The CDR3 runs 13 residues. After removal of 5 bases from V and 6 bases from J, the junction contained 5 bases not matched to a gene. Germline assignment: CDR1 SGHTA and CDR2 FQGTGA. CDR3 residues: CASSLGQGCEQYF. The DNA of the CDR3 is TGTGCCAGCAGCCTGGGACAGGGCTGCGAGCAGTACTTC.

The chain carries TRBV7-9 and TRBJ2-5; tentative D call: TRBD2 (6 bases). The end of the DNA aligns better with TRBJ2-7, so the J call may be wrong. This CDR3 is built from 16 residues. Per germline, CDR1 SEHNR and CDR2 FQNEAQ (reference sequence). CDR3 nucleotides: TGTGCCAGCAGCTTCCCTTCAAACGGAGGGACGGACGAGCAGTACTTC. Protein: CASSFPSNGGTDEQYF.

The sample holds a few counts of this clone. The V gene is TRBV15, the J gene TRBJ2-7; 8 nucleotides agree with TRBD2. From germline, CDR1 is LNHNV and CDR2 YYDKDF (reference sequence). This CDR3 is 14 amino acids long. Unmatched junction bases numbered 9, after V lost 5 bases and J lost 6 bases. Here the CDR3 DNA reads TGTGCCACCAGCCCCCCGGGACTAGGGAGCGAGCAGTACTTC. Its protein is CATSPPGLGSEQYF.

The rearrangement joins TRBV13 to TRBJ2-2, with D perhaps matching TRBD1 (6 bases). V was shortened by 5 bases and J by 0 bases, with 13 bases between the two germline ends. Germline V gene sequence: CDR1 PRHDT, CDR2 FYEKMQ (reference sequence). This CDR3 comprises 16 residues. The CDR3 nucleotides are TGTGCCAGCAGCCCTCACAGGGCAACGAACACCGGGGAGCTGTTTTTT. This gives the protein CASSPHRATNTGELFF.

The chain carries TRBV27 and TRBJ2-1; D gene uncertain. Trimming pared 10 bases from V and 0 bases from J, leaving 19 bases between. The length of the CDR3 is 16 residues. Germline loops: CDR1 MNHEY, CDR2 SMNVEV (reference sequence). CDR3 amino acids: CATTRSRASSYNEQFF. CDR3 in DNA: TGTGCCACCACGCGGAGCCGCGCCAGCTCCTACAATGAGCAGTTCTTC.

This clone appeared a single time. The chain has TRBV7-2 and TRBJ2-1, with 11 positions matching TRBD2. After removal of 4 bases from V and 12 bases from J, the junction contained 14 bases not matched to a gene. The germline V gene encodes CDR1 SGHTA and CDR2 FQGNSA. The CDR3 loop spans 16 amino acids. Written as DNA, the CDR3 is TGTGCCAGCAGCTCTTCTGGACTAGCGGGTTCTCAAGGGCAGTTCTTC. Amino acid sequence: CASSSSGLAGSQGQFF. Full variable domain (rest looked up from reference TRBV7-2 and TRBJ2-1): GAGVSQSPSNKVTEKGKDVELRCDPISGHTALYWYRQSLGQGLEFLIYFQGNSAPDKSGLPSDRFSAERTGGSVSTLTIQRTQQEDSAVYLCASSSSGLAGSQGQFFGPGTRLTVL.

The CDR3 DNA sequence: TGTGCCAGCAGCCCCTTTTGGGGGGGCCCCAATGAGCAGTTCTTC. Translation gives CASSPFWGGPNEQFF. The rearrangement uses TRBV14 and TRBJ2-1, with D tentatively TRBD2 (7 bases). Between the trimmed V and J ends, which lost 4 bases and 6 bases, there was a span of 16 bases. Germline-derived CDR1 and CDR2 are SGHDN and FVKESK. This CDR3 has 15 residues. The full variable domain, its missing parts supplied by reference TRBV14 and TRBJ2-1, is EAGVTQFPSHSVIEKGQTVTLRCDPISGHDNLYWYRRVMGKEIKFLLHFVKESKQDESGMPNNRFLAERTGGTYSTLKVQPAELEDSGVYFCASSPFWGGPNEQFFGPGTRLTVL.

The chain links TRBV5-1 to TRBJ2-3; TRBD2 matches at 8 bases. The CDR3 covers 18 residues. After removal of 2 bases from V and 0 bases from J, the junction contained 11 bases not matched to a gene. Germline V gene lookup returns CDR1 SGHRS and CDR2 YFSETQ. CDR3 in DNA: TGCGCCAGCAGCTTACTGGCTAGCGGGCGACTTAGCACAGATACGCAGTATTTT. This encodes CASSLLASGRLSTDTQYF.

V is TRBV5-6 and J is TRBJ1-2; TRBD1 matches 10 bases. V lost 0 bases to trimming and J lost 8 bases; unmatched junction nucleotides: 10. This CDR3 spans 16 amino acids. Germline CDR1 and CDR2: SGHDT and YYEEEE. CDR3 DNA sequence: TGTGCCAGCAGCTTGGGGGGACAGGGGCAGATAGGAGGCTACACCTTC. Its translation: CASSLGGQGQIGGYTF.

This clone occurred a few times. CDR3 DNA: TGTGCCAGCAGCGTAGGGGTAGGGGGGGGCACCGGGGAGCTGTTTTTT. Amino acid sequence: CASSVGVGGGTGELFF. The V gene is TRBV9, the J gene TRBJ2-2, with D perhaps TRBD2 (7 bases). CDR3 length: 16 amino acids. Between the trimmed V and J ends, which lost 0 bases and 4 bases, there was a span of 13 bases. Germline assignment: CDR1 SGDLS and CDR2 YYNGEE.

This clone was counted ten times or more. CDR3 amino acids: CASSSPKDRTSGAEKLFF. The CDR3, as DNA: TGCGCCAGCAGCTCCCCCAAGGACAGGACTTCGGGCGCGGAAAAACTGTTTTTT. The J gene is TRBJ1-4, the V gene TRBV5-1; 7 nucleotides align to TRBD1. Per germline, CDR1 SGHRS and CDR2 YFSETQ. J lost 8 bases, V lost 3 bases, and 19 bases had no gene match. The CDR3 sequence is 18 residues long.

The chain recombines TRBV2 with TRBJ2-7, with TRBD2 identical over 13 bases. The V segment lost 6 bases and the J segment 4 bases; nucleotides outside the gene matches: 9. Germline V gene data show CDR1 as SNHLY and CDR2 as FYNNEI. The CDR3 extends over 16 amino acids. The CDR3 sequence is CASSATGLAGVYEQYF. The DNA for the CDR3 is TGTGCCAGCAGCGCTACAGGACTAGCGGGAGTTTACGAGCAGTACTTC.

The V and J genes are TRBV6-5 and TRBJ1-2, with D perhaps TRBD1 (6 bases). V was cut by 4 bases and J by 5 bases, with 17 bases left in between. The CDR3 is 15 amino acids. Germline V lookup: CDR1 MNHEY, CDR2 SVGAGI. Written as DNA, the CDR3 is TGTGCCAGCAGTTCCGAGGTTACAGGGAGATATGGCTACACCTTC. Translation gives CASSSEVTGRYGYTF.

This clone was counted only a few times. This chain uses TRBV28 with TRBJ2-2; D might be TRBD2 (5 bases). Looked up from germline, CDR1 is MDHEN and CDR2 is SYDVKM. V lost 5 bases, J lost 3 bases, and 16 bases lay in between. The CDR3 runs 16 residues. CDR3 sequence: CASSPQGGPDTGELFF. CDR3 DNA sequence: TGTGCCAGCAGTCCCCAAGGAGGCCCCGACACCGGGGAGCTGTTTTTT.

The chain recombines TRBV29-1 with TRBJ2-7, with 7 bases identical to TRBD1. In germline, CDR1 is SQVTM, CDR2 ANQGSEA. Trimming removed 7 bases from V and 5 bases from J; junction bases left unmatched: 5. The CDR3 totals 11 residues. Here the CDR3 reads CSERQGNEQYV. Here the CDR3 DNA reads TGCAGCGAAAGACAGGGTAACGAGCAGTACGTC.

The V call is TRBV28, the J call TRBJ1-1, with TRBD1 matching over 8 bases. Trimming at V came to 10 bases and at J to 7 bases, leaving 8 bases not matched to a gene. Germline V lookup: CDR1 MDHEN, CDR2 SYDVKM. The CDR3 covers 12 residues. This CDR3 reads CATTGGRVEAFF. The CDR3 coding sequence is TGTGCCACCACAGGGGGTAGAGTTGAAGCTTTCTTT.

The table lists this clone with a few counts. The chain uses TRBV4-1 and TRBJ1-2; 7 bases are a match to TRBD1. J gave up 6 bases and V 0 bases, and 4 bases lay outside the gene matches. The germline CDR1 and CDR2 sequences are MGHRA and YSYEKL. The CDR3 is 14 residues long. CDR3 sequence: CASSQDRGQNGYTF. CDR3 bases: TGCGCCAGCAGCCAAGATAGGGGGCAGAATGGCTACACCTTC.